This T cell receptor (beta chain) originates from a study of T cells in Graves' hyperthyroidism and ophthalmopathy. Study conclusions and caveats: A model built on 13 V-J features separated ophthalmopathy from stable hyperthyroidism. Before onset, by a median of 6.5 months, the model predicted ophthalmopathy.

A patient was excluded if there was uncontrolled infection, other autoimmune disease, pregnancy or lactation. Diagnostic assessment was based on clinical symptoms, serum thyroxine and TRAb, thyroid ultrasound and orbital computed tomography. The CDR3 regions of TCR beta were amplified from RNA transcripts. Using the HTBI primer set, a first-round RT-PCR was run on the TCR CDR3. MiXCR was run by TCRdb on the multiplex PCR reads, yielding one entry per CDR3 protein. The sample holds about 660,000 distinct CDR3 sequences, 45% seen once. In the case of this clonotype: The target antigen is unknown.

The germline gives CDR1 SGHDN, CDR2 FVKESK. The junction had 3 bases not matched to a gene; V was cut back by 4 bases and J by 5 bases. The CDR3 extends over 14 amino acids. The receptor was derived from an adult man with Graves' disease, either hyperthyroidism or ophthalmopathy (not recorded which). The V call is TRBV14, the J call TRBJ2-2, with 8 nucleotides matching TRBD2. Sequencing used peripheral blood or thyroid tissue (not recorded which). The DNA for the CDR3 is TGTGCCAGCAGCCCGGGGGGGGTAACCGGGGAGCTGTTTTTT. As protein: CASSPGGVTGELFF.